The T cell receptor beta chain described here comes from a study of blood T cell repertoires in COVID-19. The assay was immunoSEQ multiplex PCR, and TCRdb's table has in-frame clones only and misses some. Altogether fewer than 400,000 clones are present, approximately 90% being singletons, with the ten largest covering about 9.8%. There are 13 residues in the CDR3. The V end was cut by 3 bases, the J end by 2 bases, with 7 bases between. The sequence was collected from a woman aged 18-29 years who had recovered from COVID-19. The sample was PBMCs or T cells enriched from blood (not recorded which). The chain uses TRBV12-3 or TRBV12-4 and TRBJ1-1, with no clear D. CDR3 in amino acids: CASSFGINTEAFF. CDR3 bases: TGTGCCAGCAGTTTCGGGATTAACACTGAAGCTTTCTTT.